These T cell receptor beta chains were read from a single sample in a study of human T cells and chemical hapten exposure. TCRdb independently ran MiXCR on the RACE reads; one entry per CDR3 protein. The sample contains 300,000 to 450,000 distinct CDR3 sequences, 4% to 6% of which appear only once. This specimen consisted of whole blood, obtained in connection with sensitization to the hapten diphenylcyclopropenone (DPC). Receptors originate from a woman between 50 and 59 years old with alopecia areata. Some clones in this sample may be carry-over from other donors' samples. Each CDR3 is given with its conserved first and last residue. The D gene is left open where the match is weak. Clone size appears in some rows only: once, few, many, or a class for an expanded clone.

v_call: TRBV10-3
cdr3_length: 15
clone_size: few
j_call: TRBJ2-7
d_call: TRBD1
cdr3_nt: TGTGCCATCAGTGAGTCGGGACAGGGTACCTACGAGCAGTACTTC
cdr3_aa: CAISESGQGTYEQYF

v_call: TRBV12-3/TRBV12-4
cdr3_length: 14
clone_size: many
j_call: TRBJ1-1
d_call: .
cdr3_nt: TGTGCCAGCAGTTCCCCGAAGGAAGCCTTTGAAGCTTTCTTT
cdr3_aa: CASSSPKEAFEAFF

v_call: TRBV5-1
cdr3_length: 15
clone_size: .
j_call: TRBJ1-1
d_call: .
cdr3_nt: TGCGCCAGCAGCTTGGCCGAGGGGTTGGGCACTGAAGCTTTCTTT
cdr3_aa: CASSLAEGLGTEAFF

v_call: TRBV4-2
cdr3_length: 17
clone_size: many
j_call: TRBJ2-1
d_call: TRBD2
cdr3_nt: TGTGCCAGCAGCCAGAGTCCCGGACTAGCGGGGTGCAATGAGCAGTTCTTC
cdr3_aa: CASSQSPGLAGCNEQFF

v_call: TRBV9
cdr3_length: 15
clone_size: few
j_call: TRBJ2-3
d_call: .
cdr3_nt: TGTGCCAGCAGCCAAGGGCAGTCTAGCACAGATACGCAGTATTTT
cdr3_aa: CASSQGQSSTDTQYF

v_call: TRBV3-1
cdr3_length: 14
clone_size: many
j_call: TRBJ1-1
d_call: .
cdr3_nt: TGTGCCAGTGGCGGACAGACCATGAACACTGAAGCTTTCTTT
cdr3_aa: CASGGQTMNTEAFF

v_call: TRBV20-1
cdr3_length: 14
clone_size: many
j_call: TRBJ1-1
d_call: .
cdr3_nt: TGCAGTGCTAGCCCCCCTAATCTGAACACTGAAGCTTTCTTT
cdr3_aa: CSASPPNLNTEAFF

v_call: TRBV12-3/TRBV12-4
cdr3_length: 13
clone_size: .
j_call: TRBJ1-5
d_call: .
cdr3_nt: TGTGCCAGCAGTTTAAGGTTAGATCAGCCCCAGCATTTT
cdr3_aa: CASSLRLDQPQHF

v_call: TRBV28
cdr3_length: 15
clone_size: .
j_call: TRBJ2-7
d_call: .
cdr3_nt: TGTGCCAGCAGTTTTTCGGCAGGGTGGACCTACGAGCAGTACTTC
cdr3_aa: CASSFSAGWTYEQYF

v_call: TRBV5-4
cdr3_length: 16
clone_size: .
j_call: TRBJ1-1
d_call: .
cdr3_nt: TGTGCCAGCAGCTTGGGCGTGGACGGGATGAACACTGAAGCTTTCTTT
cdr3_aa: CASSLGVDGMNTEAFF

v_call: TRBV12-3/TRBV12-4
cdr3_length: 17
clone_size: .
j_call: TRBJ2-3
d_call: TRBD2
cdr3_nt: TGTGCCAGCAGTTTTCGAAGACTAGCGGGAGGAAAAGATACGCAGTATTTT
cdr3_aa: CASSFRRLAGGKDTQYF

v_call: TRBV5-1
cdr3_length: 15
clone_size: .
j_call: TRBJ2-5
d_call: TRBD1
cdr3_nt: TGCGCCAGCAGCCGGGATAGCGACAGGGGAGAGACCCAGTACTTC
cdr3_aa: CASSRDSDRGETQYF

v_call: TRBV5-1
cdr3_length: 14
clone_size: .
j_call: TRBJ1-6
d_call: TRBD1
cdr3_nt: TGCGCCAGCAGCTTGGGACAGGGAAGGTCACCCCTCCACTTT
cdr3_aa: CASSLGQGRSPLHF

v_call: TRBV12-3/TRBV12-4
cdr3_length: 16
clone_size: few
j_call: TRBJ2-1
d_call: TRBD2
cdr3_nt: TGTGCCAGCAGTCCCCCCCCACTAGCGGGAGAAAGAGAGCAGTTCTTC
cdr3_aa: CASSPPPLAGEREQFF

v_call: TRBV14
cdr3_length: 15
clone_size: many
j_call: TRBJ2-1
d_call: TRBD2
cdr3_nt: TGTGCCAGCAGCCTCCGACTAGCGAGTTTCAATGAGCAGTTCTTC
cdr3_aa: CASSLRLASFNEQFF

v_call: TRBV6-6
cdr3_length: 14
clone_size: many
j_call: TRBJ1-1
d_call: TRBD1
cdr3_nt: TGTGCCAGCTTGATACACAGGGGGGGCACTGAAGCTTTCTTT
cdr3_aa: CASLIHRGGTEAFF

v_call: TRBV9
cdr3_length: 16
clone_size: few
j_call: TRBJ1-6
d_call: .
cdr3_nt: TGTGCCAGCAGCGTAGATCTCAGAGTGGATAATTCACCCCTCCACTTT
cdr3_aa: CASSVDLRVDNSPLHF

v_call: TRBV7-2
cdr3_length: 14
clone_size: many
j_call: TRBJ2-5
d_call: .
cdr3_nt: TGTGCCAGCAGCTTAGAGGTTAGGGTTGGTGCCCAGTACTTC
cdr3_aa: CASSLEVRVGAQYF

v_call: TRBV2
cdr3_length: 13
clone_size: many
j_call: TRBJ1-3
d_call: .
cdr3_nt: TGTGCCAGCAGGGACCTTTTTCGCAGCACCATATATTTT
cdr3_aa: CASRDLFRSTIYF

v_call: TRBV3-1
cdr3_length: 15
clone_size: many
j_call: TRBJ1-5
d_call: .
cdr3_nt: TGTGCCAGCAGCCAAGACCAGGGGAACAATCAGCCCCAGCATTTT
cdr3_aa: CASSQDQGNNQPQHF

v_call: TRBV24-1
cdr3_length: 14
clone_size: many
j_call: TRBJ2-7
d_call: TRBD2
cdr3_nt: TGTGCCACTAGGGACGGCGGGAGTTCCTACGAGCAGTACTTC
cdr3_aa: CATRDGGSSYEQYF

v_call: TRBV20-1
cdr3_length: 10
clone_size: once
j_call: TRBJ2-5
d_call: .
cdr3_nt: TGCAGTGTGACGCAAGAGACCCAGTACTTC
cdr3_aa: CSVTQETQYF

v_call: TRBV5-4
cdr3_length: 14
clone_size: .
j_call: TRBJ2-1
d_call: TRBD2
cdr3_nt: TGTGCCAGCAGCCCGGGACTAGCGGGAGCTGAGCAGTTCTTC
cdr3_aa: CASSPGLAGAEQFF

v_call: TRBV5-1
cdr3_length: 13
clone_size: many
j_call: TRBJ2-3
d_call: TRBD2
cdr3_nt: TGCGCCAGCAATAGCGCGGGGGGACATACGCAGTATTTT
cdr3_aa: CASNSAGGHTQYF

v_call: TRBV28
cdr3_length: 14
clone_size: few
j_call: TRBJ2-4
d_call: .
cdr3_nt: TGTGCCAGCAGTTCCCCCACCCCCCCAAACATTCAGTACTTC
cdr3_aa: CASSSPTPPNIQYF

v_call: TRBV2
cdr3_length: 12
clone_size: .
j_call: TRBJ1-1
d_call: .
cdr3_nt: TGTGCCAGCAGCCGGGGGTTCACTGAAGCTTTCTTT
cdr3_aa: CASSRGFTEAFF

v_call: TRBV11-2
cdr3_length: 14
clone_size: .
j_call: TRBJ1-6
d_call: .
cdr3_nt: TGTGCCAGCAACCCGGGACCGGGTTATTCACCCCTCCACTTT
cdr3_aa: CASNPGPGYSPLHF

v_call: TRBV12-3/TRBV12-4
cdr3_length: 13
clone_size: .
j_call: TRBJ2-1
d_call: TRBD2
cdr3_nt: TGTGCCAGCAGTCTGGGACTAGCGCCCGAGCAGTTCTTC
cdr3_aa: CASSLGLAPEQFF

v_call: TRBV20-1
cdr3_length: 15
clone_size: many
j_call: TRBJ2-3
d_call: .
cdr3_nt: TGCAGTGCTAGGGGGGGCACATCCTCCACAGATACGCAGTATTTT
cdr3_aa: CSARGGTSSTDTQYF

v_call: TRBV5-1
cdr3_length: 15
clone_size: many
j_call: TRBJ2-5
d_call: TRBD1
cdr3_nt: TGCGCCAGCAGCTCGGACAGGGGGTTTCGAGAGACCCAGTACTTC
cdr3_aa: CASSSDRGFRETQYF

v_call: TRBV30
cdr3_length: 12
clone_size: few
j_call: TRBJ1-2
d_call: .
cdr3_nt: TGTGCCTGGAGGGGGGTAATGGATGGCTACACCTTC
cdr3_aa: CAWRGVMDGYTF

v_call: TRBV28
cdr3_length: 11
clone_size: few
j_call: TRBJ2-1
d_call: .
cdr3_nt: TGTGCCAGCAACGGGTTGCGCGAGCAGTTCTTC
cdr3_aa: CASNGLREQFF

v_call: TRBV6-4
cdr3_length: 14
clone_size: few
j_call: TRBJ1-1
d_call: .
cdr3_nt: TGTGCCAGCAGCGCCGGGGGGGATTACACTGAAGCTTTCTTT
cdr3_aa: CASSAGGDYTEAFF

v_call: TRBV6-5
cdr3_length: 12
clone_size: .
j_call: TRBJ1-2
d_call: .
cdr3_nt: TGTGCCAGCATGTCCCAGAACTATGGCTACACCTTC
cdr3_aa: CASMSQNYGYTF

v_call: TRBV3-1
cdr3_length: 11
clone_size: .
j_call: TRBJ1-5
d_call: .
cdr3_nt: TGTGCCAGCAGCCAAGGATGGCCCCAGCATTTT
cdr3_aa: CASSQGWPQHF

v_call: TRBV6-5
cdr3_length: 13
clone_size: few
j_call: TRBJ1-5
d_call: TRBD1
cdr3_nt: TGTGCCAGCAGCCTGGACAGGGCGCAGCCCCAGCATTTT
cdr3_aa: CASSLDRAQPQHF

v_call: TRBV29-1
cdr3_length: 12
clone_size: .
j_call: TRBJ2-2
d_call: .
cdr3_nt: TGCAGCGTTGCTACTTGGGCCGGGGAGCTGTTTTTT
cdr3_aa: CSVATWAGELFF

v_call: TRBV6-5
cdr3_length: 14
clone_size: few
j_call: TRBJ2-3
d_call: .
cdr3_nt: TGTGCCAGCAGTCCGAGGTTCAGCACAGATACGCAGTATTTT
cdr3_aa: CASSPRFSTDTQYF

v_call: TRBV30
cdr3_length: 13
clone_size: .
j_call: TRBJ2-7
d_call: .
cdr3_nt: TGTGCCTGGAGTGGATACAGGGATAGCGAGCAGTACTTC
cdr3_aa: CAWSGYRDSEQYF

v_call: TRBV6-1
cdr3_length: 15
clone_size: .
j_call: TRBJ1-2
d_call: TRBD1
cdr3_nt: TGTGCCAGCAGTGAGGGACAGGGGGCGAACTATGGCTACACCTTC
cdr3_aa: CASSEGQGANYGYTF

v_call: TRBV11-2
cdr3_length: 15
clone_size: many
j_call: TRBJ1-4
d_call: .
cdr3_nt: TGTGCCAGCAGTGAGGGCTGGGGCTATAATGAAAAACTGTTTTTT
cdr3_aa: CASSEGWGYNEKLFF

v_call: TRBV6-5
cdr3_length: 14
clone_size: many
j_call: TRBJ1-6
d_call: TRBD1
cdr3_nt: TGTGCCAGCAGTCTTACAGGGGGCGCGGCACCCCTCCACTTT
cdr3_aa: CASSLTGGAAPLHF

v_call: TRBV11-2
cdr3_length: 14
clone_size: few
j_call: TRBJ2-1
d_call: TRBD2
cdr3_nt: TGTGCCAGCAGCCGCGGACTAGCGGGATCGCGGCAGTTCTTC
cdr3_aa: CASSRGLAGSRQFF

v_call: TRBV2
cdr3_length: 16
clone_size: many
j_call: TRBJ2-5
d_call: .
cdr3_nt: TGTGCCAGCAGTGAAGATCGAGGGAGCTGGAGTGAGACCCAGTACTTC
cdr3_aa: CASSEDRGSWSETQYF

v_call: TRBV29-1
cdr3_length: 10
clone_size: many
j_call: TRBJ2-2
d_call: .
cdr3_nt: TGCAGCGTTCACACCGGGGAGCTGTTTTTT
cdr3_aa: CSVHTGELFF

v_call: TRBV20-1
cdr3_length: 13
clone_size: many
j_call: TRBJ2-2
d_call: .
cdr3_nt: TGCAGTGCCGAATCAGCGAACACCGGGGAGCTGTTTTTT
cdr3_aa: CSAESANTGELFF

v_call: TRBV11-2
cdr3_length: 13
clone_size: few
j_call: TRBJ2-1
d_call: TRBD2
cdr3_nt: TGTGCCAGCAGCTTAATGCGGGGGGGTGAGCAGTTCTTC
cdr3_aa: CASSLMRGGEQFF

v_call: TRBV20-1
cdr3_length: 13
clone_size: many
j_call: TRBJ1-2
d_call: .
cdr3_nt: TGCAGTGCTAACGGGGAAGCAGCCTATGGCTACACCTTC
cdr3_aa: CSANGEAAYGYTF

v_call: TRBV6-5
cdr3_length: 15
clone_size: .
j_call: TRBJ1-4
d_call: .
cdr3_nt: TGTGCCAGCAGTTACTCCGGCAGTGTGGGGGAAAAACTGTTTTTT
cdr3_aa: CASSYSGSVGEKLFF

v_call: TRBV7-9
cdr3_length: 13
clone_size: few
j_call: TRBJ2-7
d_call: .
cdr3_nt: TGTGCCAGCAGCGTGTACAGCTCCTACGAGCAGTACTTC
cdr3_aa: CASSVYSSYEQYF